This TCR beta chain was sequenced during a study of patients and donors after allogeneic stem cell transplantation. This clonotype was found a few times. This CDR3 spans 15 amino acids. Per germline, CDR1 LGHNT and CDR2 FRNRAP. V was trimmed by 1 base and J by 5 bases, leaving 14 bases between them. TCRdb processed the RT-PCR reads anew with MiXCR; each CDR3 protein has one entry. The sample consists of hundreds of thousands of distinct CDR3 sequences, about a sixth of them appearing once. Sequenced input: blood, either unsorted or a sorted T cell fraction (not recorded which). The rearrangement uses TRBV12-5 and TRBJ2-5; D is perhaps TRBD1 (5 bases). The receptor comes from a human donor who was either an allogeneic HSCT recipient or a stem cell or donor lymphocyte infusion donor (not recorded which). It is not recorded whose cells these are; they may come from a transplant donor. CDR3 loop: CASGLASKGQETQYF. CDR3 nucleotides: TGTGCTAGTGGTTTGGCTTCTAAGGGGCAGGAGACCCAGTACTTC.